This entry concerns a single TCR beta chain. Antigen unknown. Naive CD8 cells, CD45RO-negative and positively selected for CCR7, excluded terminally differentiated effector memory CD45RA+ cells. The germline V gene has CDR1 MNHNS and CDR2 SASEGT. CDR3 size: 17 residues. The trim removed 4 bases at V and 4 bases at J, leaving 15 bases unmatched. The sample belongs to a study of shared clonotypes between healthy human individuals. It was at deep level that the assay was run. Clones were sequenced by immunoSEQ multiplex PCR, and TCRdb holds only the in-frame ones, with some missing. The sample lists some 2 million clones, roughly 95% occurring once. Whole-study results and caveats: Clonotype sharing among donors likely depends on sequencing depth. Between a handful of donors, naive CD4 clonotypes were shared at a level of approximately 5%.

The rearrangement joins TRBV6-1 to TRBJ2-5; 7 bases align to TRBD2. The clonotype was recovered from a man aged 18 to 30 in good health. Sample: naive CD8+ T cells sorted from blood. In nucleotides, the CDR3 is TGTGCCAGCAGTGCCCGGCCCCTCGGGGGGTTAGGAGAGACCCAGTACTTC. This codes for CASSARPLGGLGETQYF.